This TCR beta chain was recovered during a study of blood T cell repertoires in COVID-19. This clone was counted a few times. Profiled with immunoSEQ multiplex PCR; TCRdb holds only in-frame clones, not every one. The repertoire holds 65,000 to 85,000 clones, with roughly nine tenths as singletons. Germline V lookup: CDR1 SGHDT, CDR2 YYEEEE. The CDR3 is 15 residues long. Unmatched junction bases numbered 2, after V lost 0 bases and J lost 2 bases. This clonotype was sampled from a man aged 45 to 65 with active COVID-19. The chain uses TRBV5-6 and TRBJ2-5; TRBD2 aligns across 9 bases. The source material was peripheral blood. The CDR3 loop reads CASSLVTSGQETQYF. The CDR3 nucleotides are TGTGCCAGCAGCTTGGTAACTAGCGGGCAAGAGACCCAGTACTTC.